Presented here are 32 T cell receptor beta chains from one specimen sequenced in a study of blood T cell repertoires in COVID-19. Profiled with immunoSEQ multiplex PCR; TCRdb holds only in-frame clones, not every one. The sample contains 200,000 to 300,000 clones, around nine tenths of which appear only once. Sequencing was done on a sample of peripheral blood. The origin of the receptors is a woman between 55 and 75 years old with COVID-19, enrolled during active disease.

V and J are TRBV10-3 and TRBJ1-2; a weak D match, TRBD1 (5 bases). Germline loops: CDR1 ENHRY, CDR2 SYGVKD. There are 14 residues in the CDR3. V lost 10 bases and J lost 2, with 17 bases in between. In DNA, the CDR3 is TGTGCCACCGGGGGTTCTGATCAAAACTATGGCTACACCTTC. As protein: CATGGSDQNYGYTF.

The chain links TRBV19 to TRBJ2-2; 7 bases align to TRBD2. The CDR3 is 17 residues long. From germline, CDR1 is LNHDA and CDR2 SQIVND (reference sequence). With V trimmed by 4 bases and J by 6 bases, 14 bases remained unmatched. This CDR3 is CASSTLAGLVKPGELFF. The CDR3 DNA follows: TGTGCCAGTAGTACCCTCGCCGGACTAGTAAAGCCCGGGGAGCTGTTTTTT.

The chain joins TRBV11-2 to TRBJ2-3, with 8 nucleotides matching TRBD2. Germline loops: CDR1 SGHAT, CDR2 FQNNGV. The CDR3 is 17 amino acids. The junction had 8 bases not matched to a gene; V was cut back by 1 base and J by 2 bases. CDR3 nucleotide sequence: TGTGCCAGCAGCTTAGTTCCTAGCGGGCCCATCACAGATACGCAGTATTTT. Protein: CASSLVPSGPITDTQYF.

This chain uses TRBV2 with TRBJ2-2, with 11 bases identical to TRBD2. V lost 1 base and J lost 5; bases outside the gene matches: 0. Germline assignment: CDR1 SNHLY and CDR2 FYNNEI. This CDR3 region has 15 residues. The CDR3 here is CASSEGLAGTGELFF. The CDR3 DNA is TGTGCCAGCAGTGAAGGACTAGCGGGAACCGGGGAGCTGTTTTTT.

The CDR3 DNA reads as TGTGCCAGCAGTGCGGGGGGGTTTAACAGGGGAGGCCAGCATTTT. Its translation is CASSAGGFNRGGQHF. The rearrangement uses TRBV2 and TRBJ1-5; TRBD1 matches at 7 bases. The CDR3 consists of 15 residues. Germline CDR1 SNHLY, CDR2 FYNNEI. The V and J ends lost 4 bases and 12 bases, in that order; junction bases with no gene match: 15.

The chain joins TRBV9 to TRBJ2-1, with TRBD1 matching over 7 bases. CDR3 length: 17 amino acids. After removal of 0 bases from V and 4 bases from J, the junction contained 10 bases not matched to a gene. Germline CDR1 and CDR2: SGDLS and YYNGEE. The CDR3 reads CASSVDLGTALYNEQFF. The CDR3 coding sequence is TGTGCCAGCAGCGTAGACCTTGGGACAGCCCTTTACAATGAGCAGTTCTTC.

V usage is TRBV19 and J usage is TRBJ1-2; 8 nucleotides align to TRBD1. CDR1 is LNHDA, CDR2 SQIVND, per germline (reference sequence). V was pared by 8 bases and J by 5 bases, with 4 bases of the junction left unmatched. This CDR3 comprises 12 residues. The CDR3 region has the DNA TGTGCCAGTCAGGGGGCAAATTATGGCTACACCTTC. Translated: CASQGANYGYTF.

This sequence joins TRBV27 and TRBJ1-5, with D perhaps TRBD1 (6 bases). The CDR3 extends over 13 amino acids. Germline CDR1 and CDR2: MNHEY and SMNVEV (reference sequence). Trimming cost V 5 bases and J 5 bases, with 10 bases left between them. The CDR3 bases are TGTGCCAGCAGTGTCAGGGGCCATCAGCCCCAGCATTTT. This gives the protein CASSVRGHQPQHF.

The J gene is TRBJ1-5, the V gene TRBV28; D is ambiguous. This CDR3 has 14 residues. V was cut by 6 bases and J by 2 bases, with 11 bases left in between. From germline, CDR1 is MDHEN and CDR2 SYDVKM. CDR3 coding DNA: TGTGCCAGCAGGTTGCCAGGCGGCAATCAGCCCCAGCATTTT. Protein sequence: CASRLPGGNQPQHF.

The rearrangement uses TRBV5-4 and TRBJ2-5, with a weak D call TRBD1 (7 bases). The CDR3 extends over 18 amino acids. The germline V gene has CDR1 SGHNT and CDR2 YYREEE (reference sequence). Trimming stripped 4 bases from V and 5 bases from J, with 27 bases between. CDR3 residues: CASSPPKTGGLTGETQYF. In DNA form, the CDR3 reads TGTGCCAGCAGCCCCCCAAAGACAGGAGGGTTGACAGGGGAGACCCAGTACTTC. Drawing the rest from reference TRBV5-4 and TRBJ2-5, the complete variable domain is ETGVTQSPTHLIKTRGQQVTLRCSSQSGHNTVSWYQQALGQGPQFIFQYYREEENGRGNFPPRFSGLQFPNYSSELNVNALELDDSALYLCASSPPKTGGLTGETQYFGPGTRLLVL.

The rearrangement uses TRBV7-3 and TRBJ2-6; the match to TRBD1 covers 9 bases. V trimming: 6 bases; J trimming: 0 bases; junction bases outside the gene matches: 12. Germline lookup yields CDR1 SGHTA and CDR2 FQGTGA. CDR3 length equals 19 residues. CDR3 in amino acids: CASSPTGTGPASGANVLTF. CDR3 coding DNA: TGTGCCAGCAGTCCAACTGGGACAGGGCCGGCCTCTGGGGCCAACGTCCTGACTTTC.

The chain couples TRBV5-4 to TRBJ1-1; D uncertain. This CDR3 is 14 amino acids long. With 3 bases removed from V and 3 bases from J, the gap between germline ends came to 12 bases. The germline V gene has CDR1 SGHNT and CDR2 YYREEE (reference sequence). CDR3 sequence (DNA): TGTGCCAGCAGCTCCCCATCCCCGGACACTGAAGCTTTCTTT. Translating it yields CASSSPSPDTEAFF.

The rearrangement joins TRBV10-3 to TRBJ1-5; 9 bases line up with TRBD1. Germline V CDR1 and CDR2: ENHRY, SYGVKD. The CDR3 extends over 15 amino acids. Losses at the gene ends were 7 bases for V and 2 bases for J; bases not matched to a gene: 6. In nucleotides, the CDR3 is TGTGCCATCACTACCACAGGGGGCGGCAATCAGCCCCAGCATTTT. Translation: CAITTTGGGNQPQHF.

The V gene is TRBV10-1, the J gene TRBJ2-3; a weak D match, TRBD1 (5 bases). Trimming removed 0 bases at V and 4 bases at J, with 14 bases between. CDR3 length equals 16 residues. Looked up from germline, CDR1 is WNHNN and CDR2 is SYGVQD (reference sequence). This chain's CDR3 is CASSESRQGSPDTQYF. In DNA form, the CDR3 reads TGCGCCAGCAGTGAGTCGAGGCAGGGTTCCCCAGATACGCAGTATTTT.

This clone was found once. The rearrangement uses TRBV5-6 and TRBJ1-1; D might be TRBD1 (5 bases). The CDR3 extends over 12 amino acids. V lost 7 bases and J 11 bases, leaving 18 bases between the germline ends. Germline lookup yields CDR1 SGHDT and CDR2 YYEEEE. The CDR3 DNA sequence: TGTGCCAGCGGGGCCCAAGGTAGGGTCGCTTTCTTT. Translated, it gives CASGAQGRVAFF.

CDR3 sequence reads: CASSLTGDESPLHF. In DNA form, the CDR3 reads TGTGCCAGCAGTCTGACAGGGGACGAGTCACCCCTCCACTTT. The gene calls are TRBV6-2 or TRBV6-3 and TRBJ1-6; TRBD1 matches at 8 bases. Germline loops: CDR1 MNHEY, CDR2 SVGEGT. The V and J ends lost 5 bases and 10 bases, in that order; junction bases with no gene match: 7. The CDR3 is made up of 14 amino acids.

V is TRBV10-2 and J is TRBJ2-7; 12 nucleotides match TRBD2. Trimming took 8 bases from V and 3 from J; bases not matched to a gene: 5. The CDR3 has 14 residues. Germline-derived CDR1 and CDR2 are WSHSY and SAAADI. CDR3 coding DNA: TGCGCCAGCTCGTCGGGACTAGCGGGCTACGAGCAGTACTTC. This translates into CASSSGLAGYEQYF.

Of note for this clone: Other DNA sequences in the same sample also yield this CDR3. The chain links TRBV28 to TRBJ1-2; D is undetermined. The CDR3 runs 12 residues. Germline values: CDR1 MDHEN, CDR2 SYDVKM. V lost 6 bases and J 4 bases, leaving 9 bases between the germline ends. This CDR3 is CASRSGGYGYTF. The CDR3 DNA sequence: TGTGCCAGCAGATCCGGCGGCTATGGCTACACCTTC.

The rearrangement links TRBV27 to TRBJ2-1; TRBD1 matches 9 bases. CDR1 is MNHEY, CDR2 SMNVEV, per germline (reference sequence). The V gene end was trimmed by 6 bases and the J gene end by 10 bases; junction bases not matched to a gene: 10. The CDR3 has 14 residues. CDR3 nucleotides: TGTGCCAGCAGGGGCCACGGGACAGGGAGAGAGCAGTTCTTC. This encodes CASRGHGTGREQFF.

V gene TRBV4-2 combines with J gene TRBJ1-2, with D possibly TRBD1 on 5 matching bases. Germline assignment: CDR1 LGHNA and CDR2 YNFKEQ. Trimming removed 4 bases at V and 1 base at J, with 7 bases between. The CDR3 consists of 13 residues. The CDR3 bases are TGTGCCAGCAGCCCGGGGGGTAACTATGGCTACACCTTC. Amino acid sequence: CASSPGGNYGYTF.

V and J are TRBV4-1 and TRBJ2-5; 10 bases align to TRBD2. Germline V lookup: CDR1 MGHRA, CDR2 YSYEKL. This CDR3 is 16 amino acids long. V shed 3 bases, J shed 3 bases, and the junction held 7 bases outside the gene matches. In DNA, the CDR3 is TGCGCCAGCAGCCATTCAAGGCTAGCGGGAGAAGAGACCCAGTACTTC. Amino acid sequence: CASSHSRLAGEETQYF.

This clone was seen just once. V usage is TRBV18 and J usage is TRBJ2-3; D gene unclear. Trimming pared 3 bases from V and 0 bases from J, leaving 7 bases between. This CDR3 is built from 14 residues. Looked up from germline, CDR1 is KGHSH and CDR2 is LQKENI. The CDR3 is CASSPEISTDTQYF. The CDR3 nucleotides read TGTGCCAGCTCACCGGAGATTAGCACAGATACGCAGTATTTT.

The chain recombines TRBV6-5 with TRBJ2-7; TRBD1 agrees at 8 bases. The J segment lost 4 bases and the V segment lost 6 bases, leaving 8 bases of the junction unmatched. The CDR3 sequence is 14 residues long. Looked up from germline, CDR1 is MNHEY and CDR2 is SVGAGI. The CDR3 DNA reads TGTGCCAGCAGCCGACAGGGGTTAATTTACGAGCAGTACTTC. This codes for CASSRQGLIYEQYF.

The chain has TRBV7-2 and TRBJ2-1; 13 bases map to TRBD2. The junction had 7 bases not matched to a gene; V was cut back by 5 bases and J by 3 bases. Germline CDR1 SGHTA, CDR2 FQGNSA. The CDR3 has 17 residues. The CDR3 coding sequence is TGTGCCAGCAGCCCAACTGGGACTAGCGGGATCTACAATGAGCAGTTCTTC. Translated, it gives CASSPTGTSGIYNEQFF.

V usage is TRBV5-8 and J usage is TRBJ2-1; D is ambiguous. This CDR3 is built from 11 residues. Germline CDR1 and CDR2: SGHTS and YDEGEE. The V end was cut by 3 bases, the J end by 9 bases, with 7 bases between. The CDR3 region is CASSSFSEQFF. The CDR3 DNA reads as TGTGCCAGCAGCTCGTTTAGTGAGCAGTTCTTC.

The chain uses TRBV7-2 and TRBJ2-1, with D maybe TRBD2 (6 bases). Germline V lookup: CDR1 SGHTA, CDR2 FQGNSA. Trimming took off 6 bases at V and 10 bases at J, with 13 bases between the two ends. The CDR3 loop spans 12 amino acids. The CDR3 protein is CASSPRTNEQFF. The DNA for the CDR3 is TGTGCCAGCAGTCCCCGGACTAACGAGCAGTTCTTC.

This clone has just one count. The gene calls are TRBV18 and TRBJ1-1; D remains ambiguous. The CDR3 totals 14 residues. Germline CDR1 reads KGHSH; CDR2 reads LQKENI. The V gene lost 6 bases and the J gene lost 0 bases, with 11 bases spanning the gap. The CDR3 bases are TGTGCCAGCTCCGCCGTACTAATGAACACTGAAGCTTTCTTT. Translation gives CASSAVLMNTEAFF.

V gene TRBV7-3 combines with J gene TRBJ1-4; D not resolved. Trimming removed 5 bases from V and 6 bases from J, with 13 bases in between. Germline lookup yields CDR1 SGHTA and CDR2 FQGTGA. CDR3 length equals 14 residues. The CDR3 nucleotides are TGTGCCAGCAGCGTGGGAGAGGCAGATGAAAAACTGTTTTTT. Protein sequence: CASSVGEADEKLFF.

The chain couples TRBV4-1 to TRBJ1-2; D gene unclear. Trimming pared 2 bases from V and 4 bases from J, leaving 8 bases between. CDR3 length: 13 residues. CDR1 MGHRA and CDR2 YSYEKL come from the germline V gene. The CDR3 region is CASSQTELYGYTF. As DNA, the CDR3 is TGCGCCAGCAGCCAAACAGAACTCTATGGCTACACCTTC.

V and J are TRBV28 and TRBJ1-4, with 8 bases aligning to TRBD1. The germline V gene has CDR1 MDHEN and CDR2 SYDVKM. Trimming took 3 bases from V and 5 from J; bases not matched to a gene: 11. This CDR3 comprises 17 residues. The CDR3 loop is CASSFPSTGVRNEKLFF. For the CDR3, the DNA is TGTGCCAGCAGTTTCCCCTCGACAGGGGTTCGGAATGAAAAACTGTTTTTT.

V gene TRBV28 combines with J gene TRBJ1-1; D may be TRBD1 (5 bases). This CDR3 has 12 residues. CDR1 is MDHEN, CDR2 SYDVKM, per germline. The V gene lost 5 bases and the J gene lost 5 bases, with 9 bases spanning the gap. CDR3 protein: CASSSQGTEAFF. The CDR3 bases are TGTGCCAGCAGTAGTCAGGGAACTGAAGCTTTCTTT.

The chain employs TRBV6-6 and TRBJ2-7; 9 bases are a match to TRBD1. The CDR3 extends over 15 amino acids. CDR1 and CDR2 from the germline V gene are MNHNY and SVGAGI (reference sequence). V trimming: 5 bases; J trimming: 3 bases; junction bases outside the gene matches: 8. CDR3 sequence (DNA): TGTGCCAGCAGTCGACGACAGGGGGAAAACTACGAGCAGTACTTC. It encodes CASSRRQGENYEQYF.